These 13 T cell receptor beta chains share one sample of origin, sequenced in a study of CD8+ T cells in alopecia areata listed by TCRdb under 2018. The time point label corresponds to: baseline before oral tofacitinib. The library was obtained by the immunoSEQ multiplex PCR assay. To provide template for TCR sequencing, every sample had RNA extracted and reverse transcribed into cDNA. The clones in this table, taken by TCRdb from immuneACCESS, are in-frame only. Not every clone is retained; where verified, under half of the shortfall comes from an unresolved V gene, and the cause of the rest is unknown. Here the sample has some 170,000 clones; just over 65% occur a single time. The ten top clones hold 11% of the sample. The specimen was CD8+ T cells sorted from blood, collected at week 0. These receptors came from a human donor with alopecia areata.

In this sample, this clone turned up a few times. V is TRBV27 and J is TRBJ1-1; TRBD1 agrees at 11 bases. The CDR3 runs to 13 residues. The V segment lost 8 bases and the J segment 6 bases; nucleotides outside the gene matches: 5. Germline V gene data show CDR1 as MNHEY and CDR2 as SMNVEV (reference sequence). The CDR3 DNA reads as TGTGCCAGCTGGGACAGGGGGAAACCTGAAGCTTTCTTT. Residues: CASWDRGKPEAFF.

The gene calls are TRBV15 and TRBJ1-2; no clear D. This CDR3 has 15 amino acids. Germline lookup yields CDR1 LNHNV and CDR2 YYDKDF (reference sequence). V was pared by 3 bases and J by 4 bases, with 15 bases between. This CDR3 is CATSSGREELYGYTF. The DNA for the CDR3 is TGTGCCACCAGCAGCGGGAGGGAGGAACTCTATGGCTACACCTTC.

Only a few counts were recorded for this clone. The V and J genes are TRBV13 and TRBJ1-1; no definite D call. The V end lost 0 bases, the J end lost 6 bases, and 8 bases lay between the germline ends. Germline V CDR1 and CDR2: PRHDT, FYEKMQ (reference sequence). The CDR3 totals 13 residues. The chain's CDR3 is CASSLGGRAEAFF. Here the CDR3 DNA reads TGTGCCAGCAGCTTAGGAGGACGGGCTGAAGCTTTCTTT.

This clone has only one observation. The gene calls are TRBV4-1 and TRBJ2-7; possibly TRBD2 for D (5 bases). The CDR3 covers 12 residues. Germline loops: CDR1 MGHRA, CDR2 YSYEKL. V was clipped by 4 bases and J by 5 bases, with 9 bases between them. CDR3 nucleotide sequence: TGCGCCAGCAGCCCAGACGGGGACGAGCAGTACTTC. Protein product: CASSPDGDEQYF.

The chain links TRBV29-1 to TRBJ2-1; weak D call: TRBD1 (6 bases). This CDR3 is 13 amino acids long. V was clipped by 4 bases and J by 9 bases, with 16 bases between them. In germline, CDR1 is SQVTM, CDR2 ANQGSEA. CDR3 bases: TGCAGCGTTGCGGGACATAGGAAGGGTGAGCAGTTCTTC. Its translation: CSVAGHRKGEQFF.

The genes are TRBV7-9 and TRBJ1-1, with TRBD1 as a possible D gene (5 bases). V gave up 3 bases and J gave up 4 bases, with 9 bases separating them. The CDR3 sequence is 13 residues long. Germline V lookup: CDR1 SEHNR, CDR2 FQNEAQ (reference sequence). The CDR3 DNA reads as TGTGCCAGCAGCTTCTCAGGGTCCACTGAAGCTTTCTTT. Protein: CASSFSGSTEAFF. Complete variable domain (other parts from reference TRBV7-9 and TRBJ1-1): DTGVSQNPRHKITKRGQNVTFRCDPISEHNRLYWYRQTLGQGPEFLTYFQNEAQLEKSRLLSDRFSAERPKGSFSTLEIQRTEQGDSAMYLCASSFSGSTEAFFGQGTRLTVV.

The chain carries TRBV29-1 and TRBJ1-1; TRBD1 aligns across 11 bases. The CDR3 has 14 residues. Looked up from germline, CDR1 is SQVTM and CDR2 is ANQGSEA. V shed 6 bases, J shed 8 bases, and the junction held 11 bases outside the gene matches. This CDR3 is CSVPRGTGGPEAFF. The CDR3 region has the DNA TGCAGCGTCCCCAGGGGGACAGGGGGGCCCGAAGCTTTCTTT.

This chain joins TRBV2 and TRBJ2-2; 7 bases align to TRBD1. The V gene's germline CDR1 is SNHLY and CDR2 FYNNEI. The CDR3 runs to 16 residues. The V gene end was trimmed by 2 bases and the J gene end by 3 bases; junction bases not matched to a gene: 6. The CDR3 here is CASSESGTDYTGELFF. CDR3 DNA: TGTGCCAGCAGTGAATCGGGGACAGATTACACCGGGGAGCTGTTTTTT. Drawing the rest from reference TRBV2 and TRBJ2-2, the complete variable domain is EPEVTQTPSHQVTQMGQEVILRCVPISNHLYFYWYRQILGQKVEFLVSFYNNEISEKSEIFDDQFSVERPDGSNFTLKIRSTKLEDSAMYFCASSESGTDYTGELFFGEGSRLTVL.

The genes are TRBV20-1 and TRBJ2-1; no firm D call. V shed 5 bases and J shed 9 bases, with 11 bases lying between them. Germline CDR1 DFQATT, CDR2 SNEGSKA (reference sequence). The CDR3 contains 11 residues. CDR3 nucleotide sequence: TGCAGTGCTCCAGATTTCGGTGAGCAGTTCTTC. It specifies CSAPDFGEQFF.

The V gene is TRBV29-1, the J gene TRBJ1-1; TRBD1 is a possible D gene (5 bases). The CDR3 loop spans 14 amino acids. V was clipped by 1 base and J by 6 bases, with 15 bases between them. CDR1 and CDR2 from the germline V gene are SQVTM and ANQGSEA. The CDR3 here is CSVEVGGTGPEAFF. For the CDR3, the DNA is TGCAGCGTTGAAGTGGGGGGAACAGGCCCTGAAGCTTTCTTT.

J is TRBJ1-2 and V is TRBV21-1; TRBD1 is the table's D call and was not checked against the DNA. TRBV21-1 is designated a pseudogene. This CDR3 region has 17 residues. CDR3 sequence reads: CASSKVADRKGAYGYTF. The CDR3 coding sequence is TGTGCCAGCAGCAAAGTTGCCGACAGAAAGGGGGCGTATGGCTACACCTTC.

This clone has a single count. The rearrangement uses TRBV27 and TRBJ1-1; D perhaps matches TRBD1 (6 bases). There are 16 residues in the CDR3. V lost 8 bases and J lost 2, with 21 bases in between. CDR1 is MNHEY, CDR2 SMNVEV, per germline (reference sequence). The CDR3 protein is CASGPGAQGYNTEAFF. The CDR3 bases are TGTGCCAGCGGGCCTGGGGCACAGGGATATAACACTGAAGCTTTCTTT.

This rearrangement joins TRBV6-5 to TRBJ1-5; D is ambiguous. The V end lost 6 bases, the J end lost 6 bases, and 12 bases lay between the germline ends. CDR3 size: 13 residues. Germline assignment: CDR1 MNHEY and CDR2 SVGAGI. The chain's CDR3 is CASSRRGSQPQHF. The CDR3 DNA reads as TGTGCCAGCAGCCGACGGGGTTCTCAGCCCCAGCATTTT.